The source of this T cell receptor (beta chain) is a study of cytomegalovirus exposure and HLA in healthy donors. This clone was found once. Its antigen remains unknown. Trimming removed 5 bases from V and 5 bases from J; junction bases left unmatched: 5. There are 14 residues in the CDR3. CDR1 and CDR2 from the germline V gene are MNHEY and SVGAGI. Whole-study results and caveats: What a later analysis showed was that several of the most significant clusters appeared linked to common viral pathogens. Per published reports, the classifier diagnosed cytomegalovirus status with high specificity and sensitivity.

With 60 Vbeta and 13 Jbeta primers, the PCR was carried out. In the original workflow: Later, an analysis found 75 million to 100 million unique TCR beta chains, and 9.5 million to 12 million of these were shared. Clones were read by immunoSEQ multiplex PCR, and TCRdb kept only the in-frame ones, dropping some. D and trimming come from the DNA, and the V and J calls and clone size come from that table. The repertoire has around 150,000 clones, 55% to 80% of them found once; the top ten carry under 15%. Source material: PBMCs. The TCR originated in a human donor in good health. This chain joins TRBV6-5 and TRBJ1-1; 10 bases are shared with TRBD1. Here the CDR3 DNA reads TGTGCCAGCAGTCCGGGACAGGGGAGGACTGAAGCTTTCTTT. It yields the protein CASSPGQGRTEAFF.